The 27 T cell receptor beta chains presented below share a single source sample, sequenced in a study of shared clonotypes between healthy human individuals. Clones were sequenced by immunoSEQ multiplex PCR, and TCRdb holds only the in-frame ones, with some missing. The table records hundreds of thousands of clones, roughly four fifths of them present only once. Sequences were obtained from PBMCs. The receptors were sampled from a woman between 40 and 50 years old in good health. Some clones in this sample may be carry-over from other donors' samples.

Concerning this clone: A much bigger clone sits one base away, suggesting this may be a read error. The chain links TRBV5-1 to TRBJ1-1; D is uncertain. Germline values: CDR1 SGHRS, CDR2 YFSETQ. The CDR3 covers 12 residues. This chain's CDR3 is CASSLQNTKAFF. The CDR3 DNA follows: TGCGCCAGCAGCTTACAGAACACTAAAGCTTTCTTT.

The J gene is TRBJ1-1, the V gene TRBV19; D gene unclear. Germline V gene data show CDR1 as LNHDA and CDR2 as SQIVND (reference sequence). V gave up 5 bases and J gave up 6 bases, with 16 bases separating them. The CDR3 contains 14 residues. The CDR3: CASSPRGSLSEAFF. As DNA, the CDR3 is TGTGCCAGTAGTCCCCGAGGCAGTCTCTCTGAAGCTTTCTTT.

The V call is TRBV19, the J call TRBJ2-1, with TRBD2 identical over 14 bases. Germline V gene data show CDR1 as LNHDA and CDR2 as SQIVND (reference sequence). The CDR3 has 15 amino acids. V gave up 8 bases and J gave up 6 bases; unmatched junction bases: 6. DNA for the CDR3: TGTGCCAGTTGGGCGGGACTAGCGGGAGTCAATGAGCAGTTCTTC. Amino acid sequence: CASWAGLAGVNEQFF.

As concerns this clone: Other nucleotide sequences from this sample produce the same CDR3. This chain uses TRBV7-3 with TRBJ1-3; tentative D call: TRBD1 (5 bases). V lost 3 bases, J lost 4 bases, and 10 bases lay in between. CDR1 is SGHTA and CDR2 is FQGTGA in the germline V gene. This CDR3 comprises 14 residues. The CDR3 DNA is TGTGCCAGCAGCTTGTCAGGGTCGGGAAACACCATATATTTT. This encodes CASSLSGSGNTIYF.

The table lists this clone with a few counts. V and J are TRBV4-1 and TRBJ1-4; unclear D gene. V lost 1 base and J lost 5, with 11 bases in between. CDR3 length equals 15 residues. Germline V CDR1 and CDR2: MGHRA, YSYEKL. The CDR3 DNA sequence: TGCGCCAGCAGCCAAGTAGCCGGGGTCAATGAAAAACTGTTTTTT. It encodes CASSQVAGVNEKLFF.

This clone was counted once. V usage is TRBV15 and J usage is TRBJ1-3; unclear D gene. Trimming removed 4 bases at V and 0 bases at J, with 10 bases between. The CDR3 runs to 15 residues. Germline CDR1 reads LNHNV; CDR2 reads YYDKDF (reference sequence). The CDR3 spells CATSIDGTSGNTIYF. Written as DNA, the CDR3 is TGTGCCACCAGCATCGACGGTACCTCTGGAAACACCATATATTTT.

This clone appeared many times. The V call is TRBV28, the J call TRBJ1-2, with D possibly TRBD1 on 5 matching bases. From germline, CDR1 is MDHEN and CDR2 SYDVKM. CDR3 length: 13 amino acids. Trimming left V 5 bases short and J 7 bases short, with 14 bases between. The CDR3 sequence is CASSGLGGFGYTF. DNA of the CDR3: TGTGCCAGCAGTGGTCTGGGGGGTTTTGGCTACACCTTC.

V is TRBV11-2 and J is TRBJ2-1, with D maybe TRBD2 (5 bases). Looked up from germline, CDR1 is SGHAT and CDR2 is FQNNGV. Trimming stripped 6 bases from V and 2 bases from J, with 20 bases between. The CDR3 consists of 17 residues. For the CDR3, the DNA is TGTGCCAGCAGTTTTCGAGTCTGGGCGGGCCCCTACAATGAGCAGTTCTTC. Translation gives CASSFRVWAGPYNEQFF. Full variable domain (outside the CDR3, taken from reference TRBV11-2 and TRBJ2-1): EAGVAQSPRYKIIEKRQSVAFWCNPISGHATLYWYQQILGQGPKLLIQFQNNGVVDDSQLPKDRFSAERLKGVDSTLKIQPAKLEDSAVYLCASSFRVWAGPYNEQFFGPGTRLTVL.

The chain links TRBV10-2 to TRBJ1-5; D ambiguous. Germline loops: CDR1 WSHSY, CDR2 SAAADI. This CDR3 spans 15 amino acids. V was cut by 5 bases and J by 1 base, with 12 bases left in between. The CDR3 sequence is CASSPASLSNQPQHF. DNA of the CDR3: TGCGCCAGCAGTCCCGCCAGTCTAAGCAATCAGCCCCAGCATTTT.

The chain couples TRBV18 to TRBJ1-1; D is perhaps TRBD1 (5 bases). The CDR3 length is 13 residues. From germline, CDR1 is KGHSH and CDR2 LQKENI. Trimming shortened V by 3 bases and J by 1 base, and 6 bases separated the two germline ends. The CDR3 spells CASSPGTNTEAFF. The DNA of the CDR3 is TGTGCCAGCTCACCGGGGACGAACACTGAAGCTTTCTTT.

The CDR3 protein is CASSVPTGLDTEAFF. The CDR3 nucleotides are TGCGCCAGCAGCGTCCCCACAGGCTTGGACACTGAAGCTTTCTTT. The chain recombines TRBV5-1 with TRBJ1-1; a possible D gene is TRBD1 (5 bases). Germline CDR1 reads SGHRS; CDR2 reads YFSETQ. V lost 4 bases and J 3 bases, leaving 16 bases between the germline ends. This CDR3 has 15 residues.

This clone was recorded at least ten times. The same CDR3 can be traced to other DNA sequences in this sample. The J gene is TRBJ1-4, the V gene TRBV11-1; D call uncertain. CDR3 size: 14 residues. From germline, CDR1 is SGHAT and CDR2 FQDESV (reference sequence). Trimming took off 5 bases at V and 0 bases at J, with 7 bases between the two ends. CDR3 coding DNA: TGTGCCAGCAGCGCCAGTACAACTAATGAAAAACTGTTTTTT. This codes for CASSASTTNEKLFF.

In regard to this clone: Within the sample, other DNA sequences also encode this same CDR3. The V call is TRBV18, the J call TRBJ2-2; D call uncertain. The germline V gene encodes CDR1 KGHSH and CDR2 LQKENI. The CDR3 is made up of 13 amino acids. Trimming removed 0 bases at V and 2 bases at J, with 1 base between. The CDR3 nucleotides read TGTGCCAGCTCACCACCTAACACCGGGGAGCTGTTTTTT. This encodes CASSPPNTGELFF.

This chain uses TRBV7-9 with TRBJ1-4; tentative D call: TRBD1 (5 bases). Germline CDR1 is SEHNR and CDR2 is FQNEAQ (reference sequence). The CDR3 is 15 residues long. Between the trimmed V and J ends, which lost 1 base and 8 bases, there was a span of 14 bases. Here the CDR3 reads CASSLDPGTTEKLFF. The CDR3 DNA sequence: TGTGCCAGCAGCTTAGATCCGGGGACGACGGAAAAACTGTTTTTT. The complete variable domain, with remaining parts taken from reference TRBV7-9 and TRBJ1-4, reads DTGVSQNPRHKITKRGQNVTFRCDPISEHNRLYWYRQTLGQGPEFLTYFQNEAQLEKSRLLSDRFSAERPKGSFSTLEIQRTEQGDSAMYLCASSLDPGTTEKLFFGSGTQLSVL.

This clone was seen only once. V gene TRBV28 combines with J gene TRBJ2-7; 10 bases match TRBD2. V was clipped by 6 bases and J by 4 bases; unmatched bases: 6. This CDR3 contains 14 residues. Per the germline V gene, CDR1 is MDHEN and CDR2 is SYDVKM. CDR3 sequence reads: CASRTSGPPYEQYF. CDR3 bases: TGTGCCAGCAGGACTAGCGGGCCTCCTTACGAGCAGTACTTC. The full variable domain, rest sourced from reference TRBV28 and TRBJ2-7, is DVKVTQSSRYLVKRTGEKVFLECVQDMDHENMFWYRQDPGLGLRLIYFSYDVKMKEKGDIPEGYSVSREKKERFSLILESASTNQTSMYLCASRTSGPPYEQYFGPGTRLTVT.

V usage is TRBV4-3 and J usage is TRBJ2-7; TRBD2 might be the D (5 bases). The germline V and J ends were trimmed by 1 base and 3 bases, with 16 bases remaining between them. Germline CDR1 and CDR2: LGHNA and YSLEER. The CDR3 is 16 residues long. The CDR3: CASSQGWASRYYEQYF. In DNA form, the CDR3 reads TGCGCCAGCAGCCAAGGGTGGGCTAGCAGGTACTACGAGCAGTACTTC.

Only one count was recorded for this clone. The chain links TRBV2 to TRBJ1-2, with 7 bases fitting TRBD1. The trim removed 0 bases at V and 7 bases at J, leaving 8 bases unmatched. Germline CDR1 SNHLY, CDR2 FYNNEI. The CDR3 runs to 15 residues. DNA for the CDR3: TGTGCCAGCAGTGAAGCTCGTGGCAGGGGGGTTGGCTACACCTTC. Translating gives CASSEARGRGVGYTF.

V and J are TRBV18 and TRBJ2-7, with 14 bases that match TRBD2. The germline V gene encodes CDR1 KGHSH and CDR2 LQKENI. The V segment lost 8 bases and the J segment 3 bases; nucleotides outside the gene matches: 3. The length of the CDR3 is 14 residues. For the CDR3, the DNA is TGTGCCAGCACCGGGACTAGCGGGAGCTACGAGCAGTACTTC. It is translated as CASTGTSGSYEQYF.

The gene calls are TRBV5-1 and TRBJ2-5; TRBD2 agrees at 10 bases. Trimming removed 0 bases from V and 3 bases from J; junction bases left unmatched: 2. The germline V gene has CDR1 SGHRS and CDR2 YFSETQ. CDR3 size: 15 residues. The CDR3: CASSLGAGGEETQYF. The CDR3 bases are TGCGCCAGCAGCTTGGGAGCGGGAGGGGAAGAGACCCAGTACTTC.

V usage is TRBV19 and J usage is TRBJ2-2, with TRBD1 identical over 7 bases. The CDR3 is 14 residues long. The trim removed 10 bases at V and 7 bases at J, leaving 12 bases unmatched. CDR1 LNHDA and CDR2 SQIVND come from the germline V gene (reference sequence). The CDR3 spells CATSGSRGIGELFF. CDR3 nucleotides: TGTGCCACCTCAGGCTCCAGGGGGATCGGGGAGCTGTTTTTT.

The CDR3 loop is CASSPRVHEKLFF. The CDR3, as DNA: TGTGCCAGCAGCCCGCGGGTCCATGAAAAACTGTTTTTT. The chain joins TRBV11-2 to TRBJ1-4; D remains unclear. V lost 5 bases, J lost 6 bases, and 10 bases lay in between. This CDR3 comprises 13 residues. Germline CDR1 and CDR2: SGHAT and FQNNGV.

The table lists this clone with a count of one. The chain employs TRBV5-4 and TRBJ1-2, with D tentatively TRBD1 (5 bases). Between the trimmed V and J ends, which lost 7 bases and 4 bases, there was a span of 8 bases. The germline V gene encodes CDR1 SGHNT and CDR2 YYREEE (reference sequence). This CDR3 is 11 amino acids long. CDR3 coding DNA: TGTGCCAGCGCGGGGACCTATGGCTACACCTTC. Residues: CASAGTYGYTF.

V usage is TRBV2 and J usage is TRBJ1-5, with a weak D call TRBD1 (6 bases). Germline V gives CDR1 SNHLY, CDR2 FYNNEI. Between the trimmed V and J ends, which lost 6 bases and 4 bases, there was a span of 13 bases. This CDR3 is built from 14 residues. For the CDR3, the DNA is TGTGCCAGCAGCTGGCAGGGGATAAATCAGCCCCAGCATTTT. Amino acids: CASSWQGINQPQHF.

About this clone: Possible read error: a much larger clone is one base away. This rearrangement joins TRBV5-4 to TRBJ2-5, with D tentatively TRBD1 or TRBD2 (5 bases each). This CDR3 has 13 amino acids. Germline V gene sequence: CDR1 SGHNT, CDR2 YYREEE (reference sequence). The CDR3 region has the DNA TGTGCCAGCAGCGGGGACCCCCAAGAGGCCCAGTACTTC. Its protein product is CASSGDPQEAQYF. Filled out from reference TRBV5-4 and TRBJ2-5, the complete variable domain reads ETGVTQSPTHLIKTRGQQVTLRCSSQSGHNTVSWYQQALGQGPQFIFQYYREEENGRGNFPPRFSGLQFPNYSSELNVNALELDDSALYLCASSGDPQEAQYFGPGTRLLVL.

Of note for this clone: It differs at one base from a far larger clone, so likely a read error. The chain couples TRBV19 to TRBJ2-2; 9 bases match TRBD2. Germline-derived CDR1 and CDR2 are LNHDA and SQIVND (reference sequence). The V segment lost 5 bases and the J segment 7 bases; nucleotides outside the gene matches: 8. The CDR3 has 15 residues. For the CDR3, the DNA is TGTGCCAGTAGTGACGGCCAGACTAGCGGCGGGGAGCTGTTTTTT. Protein product: CASSDGQTSGGELFF.

The CDR3 nucleotides read TGTGCCTGGAGTGTACTGAACACCGGGGAGCTGTTTTTT. Residues: CAWSVLNTGELFF. V and J are TRBV30 and TRBJ2-2, with D unresolved. Trimming removed 0 bases from V and 1 base from J, with 3 bases in between. The CDR3 loop spans 13 amino acids. Germline CDR1 GTSNPN, CDR2 SVGIG (reference sequence).

V usage is TRBV5-6 and J usage is TRBJ2-5, with 9 bases lining up with TRBD2. The CDR3 is 15 amino acids. In germline, CDR1 is SGHDT, CDR2 YYEEEE. J was trimmed by 5 bases and V by 4 bases; bases with no gene match: 9. Written as DNA, the CDR3 is TGTGCCAGCAGCCCCCAGGGACTAGCAGCCGAGACCCAGTACTTC. It codes for CASSPQGLAAETQYF.